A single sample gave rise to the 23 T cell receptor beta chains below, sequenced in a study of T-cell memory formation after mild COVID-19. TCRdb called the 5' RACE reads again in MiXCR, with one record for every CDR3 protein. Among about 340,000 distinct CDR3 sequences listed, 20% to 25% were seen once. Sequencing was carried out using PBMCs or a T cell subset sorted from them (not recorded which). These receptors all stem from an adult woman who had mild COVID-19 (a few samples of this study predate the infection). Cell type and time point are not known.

This CDR3 is CATRAGSTEAFF. The CDR3 DNA follows: TGTGCCACCCGGGCGGGGAGCACTGAAGCTTTCTTT. This sequence joins TRBV7-9 and TRBJ1-1; unclear D gene. V was trimmed by 10 bases and J by 4 bases, leaving 13 bases between them. The CDR3 length is 12 residues. Germline V gives CDR1 SEHNR, CDR2 FQNEAQ (reference sequence). Full variable domain (outside the CDR3, taken from reference TRBV7-9 and TRBJ1-1): DTGVSQNPRHKITKRGQNVTFRCDPISEHNRLYWYRQTLGQGPEFLTYFQNEAQLEKSRLLSDRFSAERPKGSFSTLEIQRTEQGDSAMYLCATRAGSTEAFFGQGTRLTVV.

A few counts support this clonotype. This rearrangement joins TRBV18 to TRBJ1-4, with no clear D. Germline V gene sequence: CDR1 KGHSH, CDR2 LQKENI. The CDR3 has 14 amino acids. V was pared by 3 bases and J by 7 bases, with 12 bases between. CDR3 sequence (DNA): TGTGCCAGCTCACCCATGGTTCCTACTGAAAAACTGTTTTTT. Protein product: CASSPMVPTEKLFF.

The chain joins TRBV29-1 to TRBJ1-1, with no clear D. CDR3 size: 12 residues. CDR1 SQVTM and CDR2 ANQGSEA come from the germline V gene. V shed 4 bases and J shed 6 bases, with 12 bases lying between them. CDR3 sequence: CSVVRDRAEAFF. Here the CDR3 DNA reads TGCAGCGTTGTTAGGGATAGGGCTGAAGCTTTCTTT. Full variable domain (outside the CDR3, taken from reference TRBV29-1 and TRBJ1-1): SAVISQKPSRDICQRGTSLTIQCQVDSQVTMMFWYRQQPGQSLTLIATANQGSEATYESGFVIDKFPISRPNLTFSTLTVSNMSPEDSSIYLCSVVRDRAEAFFGQGTRLTVV.

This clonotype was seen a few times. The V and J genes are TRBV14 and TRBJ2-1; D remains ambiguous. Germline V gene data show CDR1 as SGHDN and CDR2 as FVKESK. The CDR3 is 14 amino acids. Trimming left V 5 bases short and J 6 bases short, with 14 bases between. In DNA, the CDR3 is TGTGCCAGCAGCAAAGGATACCTGGGCAATGAGCAGTTCTTC. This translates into CASSKGYLGNEQFF.

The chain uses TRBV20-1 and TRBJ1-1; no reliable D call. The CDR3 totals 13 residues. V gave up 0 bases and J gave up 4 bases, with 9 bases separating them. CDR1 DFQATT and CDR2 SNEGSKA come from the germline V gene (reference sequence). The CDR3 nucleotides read TGCAGTGCTAGAGATAGAATGGGCACTGAAGCTTTCTTT. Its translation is CSARDRMGTEAFF.

The CDR3 nucleotides are TGTGCCAGCTCTCCGGGACAGGCCTTTGAAAAACTGTTTTTT. Residues: CASSPGQAFEKLFF. The rearrangement uses TRBV9 and TRBJ1-4; TRBD1 agrees at 8 bases. After removal of 7 bases from V and 7 bases from J, the junction contained 9 bases not matched to a gene. Germline CDR1 reads SGDLS; CDR2 reads YYNGEE. The CDR3 length is 14 residues.

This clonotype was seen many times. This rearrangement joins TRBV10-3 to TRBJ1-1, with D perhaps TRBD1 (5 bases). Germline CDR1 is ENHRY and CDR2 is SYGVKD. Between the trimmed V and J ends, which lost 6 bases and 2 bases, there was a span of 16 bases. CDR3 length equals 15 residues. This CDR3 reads CAISTPGRRNTEAFF. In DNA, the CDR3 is TGTGCCATCAGCACCCCGGGGCGCCGAAACACTGAAGCTTTCTTT.

The CDR3 protein is CATSDLVGWAEAFF. The CDR3 DNA follows: TGTGCCACCAGTGATTTAGTGGGCTGGGCTGAAGCTTTCTTT. The chain employs TRBV24-1 and TRBJ1-1; no definite D call. This CDR3 has 14 residues. V was pared by 1 base and J by 6 bases, with 11 bases between. Germline V lookup: CDR1 KGHDR, CDR2 SFDVKD.

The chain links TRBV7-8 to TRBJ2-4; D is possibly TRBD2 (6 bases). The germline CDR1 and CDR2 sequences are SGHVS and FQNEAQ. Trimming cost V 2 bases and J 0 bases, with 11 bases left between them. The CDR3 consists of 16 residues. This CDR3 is CASSLSPGLAKNIQYF. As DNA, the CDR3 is TGTGCCAGCAGCTTATCACCGGGACTAGCCAAAAACATTCAGTACTTC. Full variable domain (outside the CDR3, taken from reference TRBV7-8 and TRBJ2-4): GAGVSQSPRYKVAKRGQDVALRCDPISGHVSLFWYQQALGQGPEFLTYFQNEAQLDKSGLPSDRFFAERPEGSVSTLKIQRTQQEDSAVYLCASSLSPGLAKNIQYFGAGTRLSVL.

The CDR3 coding sequence is TGTGCCAGCAGCTCAGGGGGGGCATTCCGTTACTACGAGCAGTACTTC. It codes for CASSSGGAFRYYEQYF. The rearrangement joins TRBV9 to TRBJ2-7; either TRBD1 or TRBD2 may fit D (7 bases each). The V and J ends lost 4 bases and 3 bases respectively, with 20 bases between them. This CDR3 spans 16 amino acids. Germline-derived CDR1 and CDR2 are SGDLS and YYNGEE.

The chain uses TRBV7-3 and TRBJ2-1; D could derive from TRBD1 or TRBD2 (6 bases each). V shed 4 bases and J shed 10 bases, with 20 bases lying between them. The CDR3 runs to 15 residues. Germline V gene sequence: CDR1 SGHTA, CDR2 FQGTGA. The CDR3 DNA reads TGTGCCAGCAGCTCGGGCTTTTTCGGGGGCGTGGAGCAGTTCTTC. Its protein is CASSSGFFGGVEQFF.

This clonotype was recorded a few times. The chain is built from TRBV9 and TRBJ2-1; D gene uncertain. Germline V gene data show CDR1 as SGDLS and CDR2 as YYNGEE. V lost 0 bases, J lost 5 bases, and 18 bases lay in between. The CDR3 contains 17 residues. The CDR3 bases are TGTGCCAGCAGCGTAGCCAGCTCTGTAGTCTCTGACAATGAGCAGTTCTTC. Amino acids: CASSVASSVVSDNEQFF.

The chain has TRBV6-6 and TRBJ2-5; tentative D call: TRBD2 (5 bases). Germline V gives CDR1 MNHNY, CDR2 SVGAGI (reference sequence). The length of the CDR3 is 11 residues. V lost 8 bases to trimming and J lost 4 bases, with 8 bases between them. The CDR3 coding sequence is TGTGCCAGCCGGGAACGAGAGACCCAGTACTTC. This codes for CASRERETQYF.

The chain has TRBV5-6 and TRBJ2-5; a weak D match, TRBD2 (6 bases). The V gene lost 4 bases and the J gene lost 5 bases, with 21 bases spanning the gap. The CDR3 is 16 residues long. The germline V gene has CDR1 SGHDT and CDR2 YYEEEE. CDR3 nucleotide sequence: TGTGCCAGCAGCCCGGGACTGCTACGGCAGGCCGAGACCCAGTACTTC. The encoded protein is CASSPGLLRQAETQYF.

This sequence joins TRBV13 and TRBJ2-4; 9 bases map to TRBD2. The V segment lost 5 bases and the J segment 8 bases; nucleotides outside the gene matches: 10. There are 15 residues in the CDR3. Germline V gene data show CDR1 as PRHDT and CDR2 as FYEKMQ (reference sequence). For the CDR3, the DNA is TGTGCCAGCAGCACGGCAGCGGGAGGCGAGGACATTCAGTACTTC. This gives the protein CASSTAAGGEDIQYF.

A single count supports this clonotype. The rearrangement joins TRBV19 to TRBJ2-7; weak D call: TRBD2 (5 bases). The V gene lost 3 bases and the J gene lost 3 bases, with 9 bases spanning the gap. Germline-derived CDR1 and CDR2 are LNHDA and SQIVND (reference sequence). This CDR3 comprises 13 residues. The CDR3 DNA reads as TGTGCCAGTAGTATGGGGAGCGGCTACGAGCAGTACTTC. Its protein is CASSMGSGYEQYF.

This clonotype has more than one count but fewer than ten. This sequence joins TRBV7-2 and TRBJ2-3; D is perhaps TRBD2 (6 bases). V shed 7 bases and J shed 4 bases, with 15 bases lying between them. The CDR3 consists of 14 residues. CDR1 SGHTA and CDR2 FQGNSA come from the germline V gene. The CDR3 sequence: CASTIGTPPDTQYF. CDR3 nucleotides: TGTGCCAGCACCATCGGGACTCCTCCAGATACGCAGTATTTT.

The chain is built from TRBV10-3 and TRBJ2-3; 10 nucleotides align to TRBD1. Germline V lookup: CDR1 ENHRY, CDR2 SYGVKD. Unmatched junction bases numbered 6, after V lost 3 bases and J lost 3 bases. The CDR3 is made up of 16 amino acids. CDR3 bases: TGTGCCATCAGTGACCCCGGGACAGGGGAGACAGATACGCAGTATTTT. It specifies CAISDPGTGETDTQYF.

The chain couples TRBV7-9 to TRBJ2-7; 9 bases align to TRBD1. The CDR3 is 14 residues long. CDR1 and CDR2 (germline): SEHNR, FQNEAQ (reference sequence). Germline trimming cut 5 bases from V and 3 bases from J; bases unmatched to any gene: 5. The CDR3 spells CASSPQGANYEQYF. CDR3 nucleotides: TGTGCCAGCAGCCCACAGGGGGCGAACTACGAGCAGTACTTC.

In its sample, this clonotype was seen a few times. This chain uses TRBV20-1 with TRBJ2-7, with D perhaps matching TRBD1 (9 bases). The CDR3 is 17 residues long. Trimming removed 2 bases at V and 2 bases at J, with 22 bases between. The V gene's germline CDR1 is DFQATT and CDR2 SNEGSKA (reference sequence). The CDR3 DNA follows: TGCAGTGCTAGATCCCCGGGGGGGACAGGGACAGCCTACGAGCAGTACTTC. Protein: CSARSPGGTGTAYEQYF.

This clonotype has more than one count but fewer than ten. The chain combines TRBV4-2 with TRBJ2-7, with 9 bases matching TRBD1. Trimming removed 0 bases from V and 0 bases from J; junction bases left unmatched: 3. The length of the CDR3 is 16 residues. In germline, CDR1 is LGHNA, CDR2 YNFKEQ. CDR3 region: CASSQEGTGSSYEQYF. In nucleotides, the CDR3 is TGTGCCAGCAGCCAAGAGGGGACAGGGAGCTCCTACGAGCAGTACTTC.

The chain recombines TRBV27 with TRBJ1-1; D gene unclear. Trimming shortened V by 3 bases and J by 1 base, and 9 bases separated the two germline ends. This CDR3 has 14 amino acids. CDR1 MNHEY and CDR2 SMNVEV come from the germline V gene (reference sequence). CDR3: CASSFVGKNTEAFF. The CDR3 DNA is TGTGCCAGCAGTTTCGTGGGGAAGAACACTGAAGCTTTCTTT.

CDR3 bases: TGCGCCAGCAGCCAACACCCCCCGGCAGGACAGGGGGTTTGGAGGGGGGCCAACGTCCTGACTTTC. It encodes CASSQHPPAGQGVWRGANVLTF. This chain uses TRBV4-1 with TRBJ2-6; 10 nucleotides match TRBD1. Germline assignment: CDR1 MGHRA and CDR2 YSYEKL. V was clipped by 2 bases and J by 4 bases; unmatched bases: 20. CDR3 length: 22 residues.